These 9 T cell receptor beta chains were sequenced from one sample in a study of shared clonotypes between healthy human individuals. CD45RO-negative CD8 cells positively selected for CCR7 made up the naive population, which excluded terminally differentiated effector memory CD45RA+ cells. Produced via immunoSEQ multiplex PCR; TCRdb's table is partial and in-frame only. The top ten hold around 1.2% of the sample, which has about 1,800,000 clones, around 96% seen once. The sequencing input was naive CD8+ T cells sorted from blood. These receptors originate from a man younger than 35 in good health.

V usage is TRBV4-1 and J usage is TRBJ1-5, with D maybe TRBD1 (5 bases). CDR1 and CDR2 (germline): MGHRA, YSYEKL. The CDR3 extends over 16 amino acids. Trimming cost V 2 bases and J 5 bases, with 16 bases left between them. CDR3 bases: TGCGCCAGCAGCCAACAGGGCCCTCCGGGGGATCAGCCCCAGCATTTT. It codes for CASSQQGPPGDQPQHF.

The chain uses TRBV5-6 and TRBJ2-7, with D tentatively TRBD2 (6 bases). The V gene lost 0 bases and the J gene lost 5 bases, with 15 bases spanning the gap. There are 15 residues in the CDR3. CDR1 is SGHDT, CDR2 YYEEEE, per germline. In DNA, the CDR3 is TGTGCCAGCAGCTTGGACCGACTAGGAATCCACGAGCAGTACTTC. Translated: CASSLDRLGIHEQYF. Based on the CDR3 plus reference TRBV5-6 and TRBJ2-7, the full variable domain is DAGVTQSPTHLIKTRGQQVTLRCSPKSGHDTVSWYQQALGQGPQFIFQYYEEEERQRGNFPDRFSGHQFPNYSSELNVNALLLGDSALYLCASSLDRLGIHEQYFGPGTRLTVT.

The chain links TRBV5-1 to TRBJ2-3, with D uncertain. The germline gives CDR1 SGHRS, CDR2 YFSETQ. The CDR3 is 14 amino acids. Deletions cut 0 bases from V and 2 bases from J, with 7 bases between. The CDR3 region is CASSLESTTDTQYF. CDR3 sequence (DNA): TGCGCCAGCAGCTTGGAGTCTACCACAGATACGCAGTATTTT. The full variable domain, its missing parts supplied by reference TRBV5-1 and TRBJ2-3, is KAGVTQTPRYLIKTRGQQVTLSCSPISGHRSVSWYQQTPGQGLQFLFEYFSETQRNKGNFPGRFSGRQFSNSRSEMNVSTLELGDSALYLCASSLESTTDTQYFGPGTRLTVL.

The V gene is TRBV28, the J gene TRBJ2-4; the D gene is possibly TRBD2 (7 bases). This CDR3 spans 14 amino acids. Trimming left V 8 bases short and J 2 bases short, with 13 bases between. From germline, CDR1 is MDHEN and CDR2 SYDVKM. CDR3: CASAWRGPKNIQYF. In DNA form, the CDR3 reads TGTGCCAGCGCCTGGCGGGGGCCCAAAAACATTCAGTACTTC. The full variable domain, in which reference TRBV28 and TRBJ2-4 provide the parts outside the CDR3, is DVKVTQSSRYLVKRTGEKVFLECVQDMDHENMFWYRQDPGLGLRLIYFSYDVKMKEKGDIPEGYSVSREKKERFSLILESASTNQTSMYLCASAWRGPKNIQYFGAGTRLSVL.

This chain links TRBV4-1 with TRBJ1-4, with TRBD1 matching over 8 bases. The J segment lost 7 bases and the V segment lost 1 base, leaving 8 bases of the junction unmatched. The CDR3 loop spans 16 amino acids. The germline gives CDR1 MGHRA, CDR2 YSYEKL. CDR3 residues: CASSQVRTGRSEKLFF. The CDR3 DNA reads TGCGCCAGCAGCCAAGTTAGGACAGGGCGCAGTGAAAAACTGTTTTTT.

The rearrangement links TRBV5-6 to TRBJ1-1; TRBD1 might be the D (6 bases). Germline values: CDR1 SGHDT, CDR2 YYEEEE. The CDR3 is 15 residues long. Between the trimmed V and J ends, which lost 0 bases and 4 bases, there was a span of 13 bases. CDR3 DNA sequence: TGTGCCAGCAGCTTGGCACGGCCCAGGGGCACTGAAGCTTTCTTT. Amino acids: CASSLARPRGTEAFF.

This clone was seen once. V is TRBV28 and J is TRBJ2-7; 10 bases align to TRBD1. V shed 10 bases and J 4 bases; nucleotides not matched to a gene: 7. This CDR3 region has 13 residues. The V gene's germline CDR1 is MDHEN and CDR2 SYDVKM. CDR3 nucleotides: TGTGCCACCATGGGACAGGGGAGTTACGAGCAGTACTTC. It translates to CATMGQGSYEQYF.

The chain links TRBV6-6 to TRBJ1-2; unclear D gene. The CDR3 loop spans 14 amino acids. From germline, CDR1 is MNHNY and CDR2 SVGAGI (reference sequence). Trimming removed 2 bases at V and 2 bases at J, with 9 bases between. Here the CDR3 DNA reads TGTGCCAGCAGTTACGTAACGTCAAACTATGGCTACACCTTC. Protein product: CASSYVTSNYGYTF.

The chain links TRBV4-3 to TRBJ2-6; D is perhaps TRBD1 or TRBD2 (5 bases each). The CDR3 spans 17 residues. V was pared by 1 base and J by 4 bases, with 14 bases between. Germline assignment: CDR1 LGHNA and CDR2 YSLEER. CDR3 protein: CASSQGLEGFGANVLTF. The DNA for the CDR3 is TGCGCCAGCAGCCAAGGGTTAGAGGGGTTCGGGGCCAACGTCCTGACTTTC.